The 21 T cell receptor beta chains presented below share a single source sample, sequenced in a study of sequential checkpoint blockade in melanoma. The treatment denotes: randomized to nivolumab then ipilimumab (arm A) or the reverse (arm B). The table came from immunoSEQ multiplex PCR; TCRdb's copy has only in-frame clones and leaves some out. The repertoire consists of about 20,000 clones, with approximately 73% occurring once and the leading ten covering roughly 21%. Material: CD8+ T cells sorted from blood (inferred from file names), obtained from a patient given nivolumab and ipilimumab in sequence. All receptors derive from a human donor with melanoma.

CDR3 coding DNA: TGTGCCAGCAGTTTCCACAGGGGATGGTCCTACGAGCAGTACTTC. Translating it yields CASSFHRGWSYEQYF. The chain carries TRBV11-2 and TRBJ2-7; TRBD1 matches at 7 bases. CDR1 SGHAT and CDR2 FQNNGV come from the germline V gene. The junction had 9 bases not matched to a gene; V was cut back by 6 bases and J by 1 base. CDR3 size: 15 residues.

J is TRBJ1-1 and V is TRBV5-4; D gene uncertain. Per germline, CDR1 SGHNT and CDR2 YYREEE (reference sequence). The CDR3 length is 13 residues. Trimming removed 0 bases at V and 4 bases at J, with 7 bases between. The CDR3 DNA sequence: TGTGCCAGCAGCTTGGTGGGGAGCACTGAAGCTTTCTTT. Translated: CASSLVGSTEAFF.

The rearrangement links TRBV6-1 to TRBJ2-1; a weak D match, TRBD2 (6 bases). Per germline, CDR1 MNHNS and CDR2 SASEGT. The V end lost 1 base, the J end lost 3 bases, and 10 bases lay between the germline ends. The CDR3 contains 15 residues. The chain's CDR3 is CASSEGRGIYNEQFF. The CDR3, as DNA: TGTGCCAGCAGTGAAGGGAGGGGTATCTACAATGAGCAGTTCTTC.

This chain connects TRBV28 to TRBJ1-5; D remains ambiguous. Germline CDR1 is MDHEN and CDR2 is SYDVKM. V dropped 1 base and J dropped 7 bases, with 14 bases sitting between them. This CDR3 spans 15 amino acids. The CDR3 is CASSLFAGAGQPQHF. The CDR3 nucleotides read TGTGCCAGCAGTTTATTTGCGGGCGCAGGACAGCCCCAGCATTTT.

The V call is TRBV27, the J call TRBJ1-2; D perhaps matches TRBD1 (6 bases). The V gene lost 3 bases and the J gene lost 5 bases, with 13 bases spanning the gap. The CDR3 covers 14 residues. In germline, CDR1 is MNHEY, CDR2 SMNVEV (reference sequence). The CDR3 nucleotides are TGTGCCAGCAGTTTGGCAGGGGATTGGTATGGCTACACCTTC. It yields the protein CASSLAGDWYGYTF.

The genes are TRBV7-9 and TRBJ1-4; possibly TRBD1 for D (6 bases). Germline V gives CDR1 SEHNR, CDR2 FQNEAQ (reference sequence). The CDR3 covers 14 residues. V was pared by 5 bases and J by 4 bases, with 11 bases between. The CDR3 reads CASSQDSFNEKLFF. CDR3 nucleotide sequence: TGTGCCAGCAGCCAGGACAGCTTTAATGAAAAACTGTTTTTT.

The gene calls are TRBV27 and TRBJ1-1; TRBD1 matches at 9 bases. CDR3 size: 15 residues. Trimming removed 5 bases from V and 4 bases from J; junction bases left unmatched: 8. Germline assignment: CDR1 MNHEY and CDR2 SMNVEV (reference sequence). The CDR3 sequence: CASSPGTGYGTEAFF. The CDR3 DNA is TGTGCCAGCAGTCCGGGGACAGGGTACGGCACTGAAGCTTTCTTT.

The chain combines TRBV4-3 with TRBJ2-7; TRBD1 matches 11 bases. J was trimmed by 7 bases and V by 0 bases; bases with no gene match: 11. Germline values: CDR1 LGHNA, CDR2 YSLEER. This CDR3 comprises 17 residues. The CDR3 here is CASSQDRSGQGASEQYF. CDR3 bases: TGCGCCAGCAGCCAAGACCGATCCGGACAGGGGGCAAGTGAGCAGTACTTC.

The chain carries TRBV4-3 and TRBJ2-1; TRBD2 matches 11 bases. CDR1 is LGHNA and CDR2 is YSLEER in the germline V gene. With 4 bases clipped from V and 5 bases from J, the junction kept 1 base outside the gene matches. The CDR3 totals 14 residues. The CDR3 DNA reads as TGCGCCAGCAGCCCGGGACTAGCGGACAATGAGCAGTTCTTC. The encoded protein is CASSPGLADNEQFF.

This clone occurred a few times. The chain combines TRBV2 with TRBJ1-1; D call uncertain. Germline V gene lookup returns CDR1 SNHLY and CDR2 FYNNEI. This CDR3 contains 13 residues. V lost 5 bases and J 0 bases, leaving 7 bases between the germline ends. The CDR3 nucleotides are TGTGCCAGCAGTCGCGTGTTGAACACTGAAGCTTTCTTT. It translates to CASSRVLNTEAFF. Full variable domain (missing parts from reference TRBV2 and TRBJ1-1): EPEVTQTPSHQVTQMGQEVILRCVPISNHLYFYWYRQILGQKVEFLVSFYNNEISEKSEIFDDQFSVERPDGSNFTLKIRSTKLEDSAMYFCASSRVLNTEAFFGQGTRLTVV.

The gene calls are TRBV4-3 and TRBJ2-2; 8 bases fit TRBD2. The CDR3 loop spans 18 amino acids. The V and J ends lost 0 bases and 4 bases, in that order; junction bases with no gene match: 10. Germline lookup yields CDR1 LGHNA and CDR2 YSLEER. Written as DNA, the CDR3 is TGCGCCAGCAGCCAAGATTCCCCCGGGGGGGTACCCACCGGGGAGCTGTTTTTT. Translated: CASSQDSPGGVPTGELFF.

The genes are TRBV4-1 and TRBJ2-7, with 11 bases aligning to TRBD2. CDR1 and CDR2 (germline): MGHRA, YSYEKL. This CDR3 spans 16 amino acids. After removal of 1 base from V and 7 bases from J, the junction contained 9 bases not matched to a gene. CDR3 loop: CASSQGRTSGSEEQYF. CDR3 in DNA: TGCGCCAGCAGCCAAGGTCGTACTAGCGGGAGTGAAGAGCAGTACTTC.

V gene TRBV6-5 combines with J gene TRBJ2-1; D might be TRBD2 (6 bases). The germline gives CDR1 MNHEY, CDR2 SVGAGI. Trimming pared 6 bases from V and 5 bases from J, leaving 17 bases between. The CDR3 length is 15 residues. The CDR3 nucleotides read TGTGCCAGCAGAATCGGGACTCCTACTCACAATGAGCAGTTCTTC. Translated: CASRIGTPTHNEQFF.

The J gene is TRBJ2-7, the V gene TRBV28; tentatively, D is TRBD2 (5 bases). Germline assignment: CDR1 MDHEN and CDR2 SYDVKM. This CDR3 contains 14 residues. The germline V and J ends were trimmed by 6 bases and 2 bases, with 14 bases remaining between them. The DNA for the CDR3 is TGTGCCAGCAGGGACTCCCCCGGGGCCTACGAGCAGTACTTC. Protein sequence: CASRDSPGAYEQYF.

This clone was detected a few times. The chain has TRBV6-1 and TRBJ1-2; 9 bases match TRBD1. Germline CDR1 and CDR2: MNHNS and SASEGT. The CDR3 sequence is 15 residues long. V was pared by 5 bases and J by 6 bases, with 10 bases of the junction left unmatched. The DNA for the CDR3 is TGTGCCAGCAGTACAAGGACAGGGGAGGCAAATGGCTACACCTTC. As protein: CASSTRTGEANGYTF.

In DNA, the CDR3 is TGTGCCAGCAGTTTATTCCCCCAGACTAGCGGGGTGTACGAGCAGTACTTC. It yields the protein CASSLFPQTSGVYEQYF. This chain links TRBV27 with TRBJ2-5; 11 bases are shared with TRBD2. Matching the DNA end better, TRBJ2-7 makes the J call doubtful. CDR1 MNHEY and CDR2 SMNVEV come from the germline V gene (reference sequence). This CDR3 contains 17 residues.

The V call is TRBV4-1, the J call TRBJ2-5; unclear D gene. The DNA end is more similar to TRBJ2-7, so the J call may be wrong. In germline, CDR1 is MGHRA, CDR2 YSYEKL. The CDR3 contains 14 residues. This CDR3 reads CASSQALTPYEQYF. The CDR3 DNA reads as TGCGCCAGCAGCCAAGCCCTGACACCCTACGAGCAGTACTTC.

The V gene is TRBV6-5, the J gene TRBJ2-7; 9 nucleotides agree with TRBD1. J lost 2 bases, V lost 0 bases, and 2 bases had no gene match. There are 15 residues in the CDR3. The germline gives CDR1 MNHEY, CDR2 SVGAGI. CDR3 DNA sequence: TGTGCCAGCAGTTACTCGGGGGACAGGGCCTACGAGCAGTACTTC. This sequence encodes CASSYSGDRAYEQYF.

The V call is TRBV10-3, the J call TRBJ2-7, with 8 bases identical to TRBD1. V trimming: 7 bases; J trimming: 2 bases; junction bases outside the gene matches: 7. The CDR3 is made up of 14 amino acids. CDR1 and CDR2 from the germline V gene are ENHRY and SYGVKD. CDR3 in amino acids: CAITGDRIAYEQYF. CDR3 sequence (DNA): TGTGCCATCACCGGGGACAGGATCGCCTACGAGCAGTACTTC.

This clone occurred a few times. This chain uses TRBV27 with TRBJ2-3; 10 nucleotides match TRBD1. The CDR3 is 16 residues long. Trimming took 6 bases from V and 2 from J; bases not matched to a gene: 8. Germline-derived CDR1 and CDR2 are MNHEY and SMNVEV (reference sequence). The CDR3 sequence: CASSPRTGGDTDTQYF. CDR3 nucleotide sequence: TGTGCCAGCAGCCCCAGGACAGGGGGGGACACAGATACGCAGTATTTT.

DNA of the CDR3: TGTGCCAGCAGCTTAGTACTAGCGGGAGATACGCAGTATTTT. Translation: CASSLVLAGDTQYF. The rearrangement uses TRBV11-2 and TRBJ2-3, with 9 bases that match TRBD2. CDR3 length: 14 residues. With 1 base clipped from V and 5 bases from J, the junction kept 1 base outside the gene matches. CDR1 and CDR2 (germline): SGHAT, FQNNGV.